The 23 T cell receptor beta chains presented below share a single source sample, sequenced in a study of beta chain features in type 1 diabetes. Isolated RNA was reverse transcribed in full, so expressed TCRB transcripts were sequenced. TCRdb keeps only in-frame clones here, not all; method: immunoSEQ multiplex PCR. The sample records about 900,000 clones, roughly a sixth being singletons. Sequencing input: naive CD4+ T cells from blood. These receptors originate from a woman aged 18-29 years in good health.

This chain joins TRBV7-9 and TRBJ2-6; 10 bases line up with TRBD1. V lost 5 bases and J lost 0; bases outside the gene matches: 10. The CDR3 has 19 amino acids. The germline gives CDR1 SEHNR, CDR2 FQNEAQ (reference sequence). The CDR3, as DNA: TGTGCCAGCAGCCTAAACTTCGGGACAGGGGTCTCTGGGGCCAACGTCCTGACTTTC. It encodes CASSLNFGTGVSGANVLTF.

This clone was counted only a few times. The chain links TRBV25-1 to TRBJ2-1, with D tentatively TRBD2 (6 bases). The CDR3 runs 12 residues. V lost 0 bases and J lost 12, with 9 bases in between. Germline-derived CDR1 and CDR2 are MGHDK and SYGVNS. In DNA form, the CDR3 reads TGTGCCAGCAGTGAATACGGGACTCCGCAGTTCTTC. Translating it yields CASSEYGTPQFF.

This clone has more than one count but fewer than ten. This sequence joins TRBV7-9 and TRBJ2-1; D remains ambiguous. The length of the CDR3 is 14 residues. CDR1 SEHNR and CDR2 FQNEAQ come from the germline V gene (reference sequence). The V and J ends lost 1 base and 9 bases respectively, with 13 bases between them. CDR3 protein: CASSLDLVVGEQFF. CDR3 nucleotides: TGTGCCAGCAGCTTAGACCTAGTCGTTGGTGAGCAGTTCTTC.

This clone was detected ten times or more. CDR3 sequence reads: CASSRGDSNQPQHF. The CDR3 nucleotides read TGTGCCAGCAGTCGAGGGGATAGCAATCAGCCCCAGCATTTT. The chain joins TRBV28 to TRBJ1-5, with D perhaps TRBD1 (5 bases). CDR1 is MDHEN and CDR2 is SYDVKM in the germline V gene. The CDR3 totals 14 residues. V lost 5 bases to trimming and J lost 0 bases, with 8 bases between them.

The V and J genes are TRBV21-1 and TRBJ1-5. TRBV21-1 represents a pseudogene. The CDR3 spans 15 residues. CDR3: CASRTPRGSNQPQHF. The CDR3 nucleotides read TGTGCCAGCAGGACACCACGAGGGAGCAATCAGCCCCAGCATTTT.

This clone showed up just a few times. Here the CDR3 DNA reads TGTGCCAGCAGCTTAACGACTAGCTGGGGGTCCGCACTGTTCTTC. This translates into CASSLTTSWGSALFF. The chain joins TRBV11-2 to TRBJ2-1; 7 bases fit TRBD2. Germline V gene data show CDR1 as SGHAT and CDR2 as FQNNGV. This CDR3 spans 15 amino acids. J gave up 15 bases and V 2 bases, and 16 bases lay outside the gene matches.

This clone was seen a few times. Other DNA sequences in this sample translate to the same CDR3. The chain joins TRBV5-1 to TRBJ1-5, with D tentatively TRBD1 (5 bases). Germline CDR1 and CDR2: SGHRS and YFSETQ. This CDR3 spans 13 amino acids. V lost 2 bases, J lost 4 bases, and 7 bases lay in between. DNA for the CDR3: TGCGCCAGCAGCTTCGGGGGGAATCAGCCCCAGCATTTT. This sequence encodes CASSFGGNQPQHF.

The gene calls are TRBV10-1 and TRBJ2-1; TRBD2 matches 10 bases. This CDR3 contains 14 residues. The V gene's germline CDR1 is WNHNN and CDR2 SYGVQD (reference sequence). V shed 3 bases, J shed 6 bases, and the junction held 2 bases outside the gene matches. CDR3 residues: CASSELAGSNEQFF. The CDR3 coding sequence is TGCGCCAGCAGTGAACTAGCGGGGAGCAATGAGCAGTTCTTC.

Of note for this clone: The sample holds other DNA sequences that translate to the same CDR3. The CDR3 reads CASSLGGAHNQPQHF. The CDR3 coding sequence is TGCGCCAGCAGCTTAGGAGGGGCCCACAATCAGCCCCAGCATTTT. The chain recombines TRBV5-1 with TRBJ1-5, with D possibly being TRBD1 (5 bases). From germline, CDR1 is SGHRS and CDR2 YFSETQ. The CDR3 sequence is 15 residues long. V was cut by 2 bases and J by 3 bases, with 12 bases left in between. Together with reference TRBV5-1 and TRBJ1-5, the CDR3 gives the full variable domain: KAGVTQTPRYLIKTRGQQVTLSCSPISGHRSVSWYQQTPGQGLQFLFEYFSETQRNKGNFPGRFSGRQFSNSRSEMNVSTLELGDSALYLCASSLGGAHNQPQHFGDGTRLSIL.

This clone was counted only a few times. The V and J genes are TRBV19 and TRBJ2-7; weak D call: TRBD2 (6 bases). Per germline, CDR1 LNHDA and CDR2 SQIVND (reference sequence). The germline V and J ends were trimmed by 6 bases and 0 bases, with 15 bases remaining between them. This CDR3 comprises 15 residues. The CDR3 region is CASSQTRENSYEQYF. CDR3 in DNA: TGTGCCAGTAGCCAAACTCGGGAGAACTCCTACGAGCAGTACTTC. Full variable domain (missing parts from reference TRBV19 and TRBJ2-7): DGGITQSPKYLFRKEGQNVTLSCEQNLNHDAMYWYRQDPGQGLRLIYYSQIVNDFQKGDIAEGYSVSREKKESFPLTVTSAQKNPTAFYLCASSQTRENSYEQYFGPGTRLTVT.

The chain employs TRBV7-9 and TRBJ2-1; D perhaps matches TRBD1 (5 bases). Germline CDR1 is SEHNR and CDR2 is FQNEAQ (reference sequence). This CDR3 is 18 amino acids long. Trimming took off 4 bases at V and 5 bases at J, with 24 bases between the two ends. The CDR3 DNA reads TGTGCCAGCAGCTCCAGGGATCGGCTTCGGCGAGAAAACAATGAGCAGTTCTTC. Translated: CASSSRDRLRRENNEQFF.

The sample holds a few counts of this clone. The rearrangement uses TRBV6-5 and TRBJ2-5, with 7 bases lining up with TRBD1. Trimming at V came to 5 bases and at J to 4 bases, leaving 4 bases not matched to a gene. CDR3 length: 13 amino acids. CDR1 MNHEY and CDR2 SVGAGI come from the germline V gene. Here the CDR3 DNA reads TGTGCCAGCAGTGCACAGGGGAGAGAGACCCAGTACTTC. It specifies CASSAQGRETQYF.

The chain has TRBV28 and TRBJ1-5; D is undetermined. The V gene's germline CDR1 is MDHEN and CDR2 SYDVKM. This CDR3 is 15 amino acids long. V dropped 8 bases and J dropped 2 bases, with 16 bases sitting between them. DNA of the CDR3: TGTGCCAGCGCTGAGGGCCTTAGGGGCAATCAGCCCCAGCATTTT. Its translation: CASAEGLRGNQPQHF.

The CDR3 reads CASSLLTSRQIRTQYF. The CDR3 bases are TGTGCCAGCAGCTTATTGACTAGCAGACAAATACGAACGCAGTATTTT. The J gene is TRBJ2-3, the V gene TRBV11-2; 7 bases line up with TRBD2. CDR1 is SGHAT and CDR2 is FQNNGV in the germline V gene. The CDR3 has 16 residues. V shed 2 bases and J 9 bases; nucleotides not matched to a gene: 14.

This clone was counted only a few times. The V gene is TRBV7-9, the J gene TRBJ2-1, with D possibly TRBD2 on 5 matching bases. The CDR3 spans 16 residues. V lost 2 bases and J 0 bases, leaving 11 bases between the germline ends. CDR1 and CDR2 from the germline V gene are SEHNR and FQNEAQ (reference sequence). The CDR3 DNA is TGTGCCAGCAGCTTACTGACGGGGTACTCCTACAATGAGCAGTTCTTC. Protein product: CASSLLTGYSYNEQFF.

In its sample, this clone was seen a few times. CDR3: CASSLGGSVYEQFF. CDR3 nucleotides: TGTGCCAGCAGTTTAGGCGGGAGTGTATATGAGCAGTTCTTC. V gene TRBV6-6 combines with J gene TRBJ2-1; TRBD2 agrees at 7 bases. Germline CDR1 is MNHNY and CDR2 is SVGAGI (reference sequence). Trimming cost V 4 bases and J 8 bases; bases outside gene matches: 8. This CDR3 region has 14 residues.

This clone was recorded a few times. This chain links TRBV19 with TRBJ2-3; TRBD2 matches 10 bases. The CDR3 has 16 amino acids. V shed 5 bases, J shed 1 base, and the junction held 6 bases outside the gene matches. Per germline, CDR1 LNHDA and CDR2 SQIVND (reference sequence). CDR3 protein: CASSWLAGGGTDTQYF. The CDR3 DNA reads TGTGCCAGTAGTTGGTTAGCGGGAGGCGGCACAGATACGCAGTATTTT.

This clone turned up a few times. CDR3 DNA sequence: TGTGCCAGCAGCACCCCGACGGGGACAGCACAAGAGACCCAGTACTTC. Amino acid sequence: CASSTPTGTAQETQYF. The gene calls are TRBV7-9 and TRBJ2-5; TRBD1 matches at 7 bases. J gave up 2 bases and V 5 bases, and 11 bases lay outside the gene matches. Germline V gene lookup returns CDR1 SEHNR and CDR2 FQNEAQ (reference sequence). CDR3 length: 16 residues. Full variable domain (rest looked up from reference TRBV7-9 and TRBJ2-5): DTGVSQNPRHKITKRGQNVTFRCDPISEHNRLYWYRQTLGQGPEFLTYFQNEAQLEKSRLLSDRFSAERPKGSFSTLEIQRTEQGDSAMYLCASSTPTGTAQETQYFGPGTRLLVL.

V gene TRBV2 combines with J gene TRBJ2-3; possible D gene TRBD1, 5 bases. Germline CDR1 is SNHLY and CDR2 is FYNNEI. The CDR3 spans 15 residues. The V and J ends lost 3 bases and 6 bases respectively, with 16 bases between them. The CDR3 DNA follows: TGTGCCAGCAGTGACCCAGGGTCCCCCTCCGATACGCAGTATTTT. Translated: CASSDPGSPSDTQYF.

The J gene is TRBJ1-1, the V gene TRBV2; D perhaps matches TRBD1 (5 bases). Between the trimmed V and J ends, which lost 6 bases and 3 bases, there was a span of 14 bases. The CDR3 runs to 14 residues. CDR1 SNHLY and CDR2 FYNNEI come from the germline V gene. The CDR3 region has the DNA TGTGCCAGCAGGCCGGGACCGACGTACACTGAAGCTTTCTTT. Its translation is CASRPGPTYTEAFF.

This clone was detected only a few times. The rearrangement uses TRBV11-2 and TRBJ2-1; 7 bases are a match to TRBD1. Germline trimming cut 5 bases from V and 0 bases from J; bases unmatched to any gene: 7. Germline V gene data show CDR1 as SGHAT and CDR2 as FQNNGV. The CDR3 contains 16 residues. This CDR3 is CASSPFRGFSYNEQFF. CDR3 coding DNA: TGTGCCAGCAGCCCGTTCAGGGGGTTCTCCTACAATGAGCAGTTCTTC.

There are a few counts of this clone. The rearrangement uses TRBV18 and TRBJ2-1; D is perhaps TRBD1 (5 bases). V was trimmed by 0 bases and J by 5 bases, leaving 11 bases between them. This CDR3 spans 15 amino acids. Germline CDR1 and CDR2: KGHSH and LQKENI. The DNA of the CDR3 is TGTGCCAGCTCACCACCACAGGTACCCCACAATGAGCAGTTCTTC. Translating it yields CASSPPQVPHNEQFF.

The chain carries TRBV5-1 and TRBJ2-2; 15 positions match TRBD2. CDR1 SGHRS and CDR2 YFSETQ come from the germline V gene. With 4 bases clipped from V and 5 bases from J, the junction kept 6 bases outside the gene matches. This CDR3 spans 17 amino acids. The CDR3 DNA reads as TGCGCCAGCAGCCCCGGACTAGCGGGAGGGCGAACCGGGGAGCTGTTTTTT. Protein product: CASSPGLAGGRTGELFF.